A single sample is the source of the 21 T cell receptor beta chains below, sequenced in a study of T cell responses to AZD1222 COVID-19 vaccine. Clones were read by immunoSEQ multiplex PCR, and TCRdb kept only the in-frame ones, dropping some. Found here are 150,000 to 200,000 clones, 75% to 95% of them singletons; the top ten hold approximately 3%. This specimen consisted of peripheral blood, obtained on day 0 of AZD1222 vaccination. These receptors were taken from an adult in good health.

The V gene is TRBV29-1, the J gene TRBJ2-3; TRBD1 matches at 8 bases. Germline V lookup: CDR1 SQVTM, CDR2 ANQGSEA. Trimming took 1 base from V and 0 from J; bases not matched to a gene: 0. This CDR3 spans 14 amino acids. CDR3 bases: TGCAGCGTTGAAGGACAGGGGAGCACAGATACGCAGTATTTT. It translates to CSVEGQGSTDTQYF.

V gene TRBV12-3 or TRBV12-4 combines with J gene TRBJ1-1, with D unclear. Trimming left V 5 bases short and J 7 bases short, with 11 bases between. The length of the CDR3 is 12 residues. The CDR3 nucleotides read TGTGCCAGCAGTCCCGACTCAATTGAAGCTTTCTTT. Amino acid sequence: CASSPDSIEAFF.

The gene calls are TRBV6-1 and TRBJ1-5; 7 bases align to TRBD1. The CDR3 extends over 19 amino acids. Germline loops: CDR1 MNHNS, CDR2 SASEGT. J gave up 4 bases and V 1 base, and 16 bases lay outside the gene matches. The CDR3 loop reads CASSEGYRGTGGRNQPQHF. The CDR3 coding sequence is TGTGCCAGCAGTGAAGGGTACAGGGGTACGGGGGGGAGAAATCAGCCCCAGCATTTT.

The CDR3 is CASSRSPGTQETQYF. CDR3 nucleotides: TGTGCCAGCAGCCGATCCCCGGGGACCCAAGAGACCCAGTACTTC. This sequence joins TRBV7-6 and TRBJ2-5; D could derive from TRBD1 or TRBD2 (5 bases each). There are 15 residues in the CDR3. V shed 5 bases and J shed 1 base, with 14 bases lying between them. The germline gives CDR1 SGHVS, CDR2 FNYEAQ.

The chain couples TRBV12-3 or TRBV12-4 to TRBJ1-1, with D maybe TRBD1 (5 bases). Trimming took off 3 bases at V and 5 bases at J, with 7 bases between the two ends. The CDR3 spans 12 residues. The CDR3 reads CASSFAGTEAFF. As DNA, the CDR3 is TGTGCCAGCAGTTTCGCAGGGACTGAAGCTTTCTTT.

The J gene is TRBJ1-4, the V gene TRBV19; D gene unclear. The CDR3 covers 12 residues. Germline V lookup: CDR1 LNHDA, CDR2 SQIVND (reference sequence). The V gene lost 4 bases and the J gene lost 5 bases, with 5 bases spanning the gap. This chain's CDR3 is CASSTRNEKLFF. The DNA for the CDR3 is TGTGCCAGTAGTACGAGAAATGAAAAACTGTTTTTT.

J is TRBJ2-1 and V is TRBV5-1; D possibly matches TRBD1 or TRBD2 (5 bases each). Germline assignment: CDR1 SGHRS and CDR2 YFSETQ. The CDR3 totals 14 residues. V lost 8 bases and J 0 bases, leaving 12 bases between the germline ends. The CDR3 reads CASARDDSYNEQFF. The CDR3 DNA reads as TGCGCCAGTGCCCGGGACGACTCCTACAATGAGCAGTTCTTC. Full variable domain (missing parts from reference TRBV5-1 and TRBJ2-1): KAGVTQTPRYLIKTRGQQVTLSCSPISGHRSVSWYQQTPGQGLQFLFEYFSETQRNKGNFPGRFSGRQFSNSRSEMNVSTLELGDSALYLCASARDDSYNEQFFGPGTRLTVL.

The CDR3 nucleotides read TGTGCCAGCAGCGGTTCCGGGACTAGCGGGGCTAGCACAGATACGCAGTATTTT. Translating gives CASSGSGTSGASTDTQYF. The V call is TRBV7-9, the J call TRBJ2-3; the match to TRBD2 covers 13 bases. The CDR3 spans 18 residues. J was trimmed by 0 bases and V by 5 bases; bases with no gene match: 8. CDR1 is SEHNR and CDR2 is FQNEAQ in the germline V gene (reference sequence).

The chain carries TRBV3-1 (or the pseudogene TRBV3-2) and TRBJ2-3; 10 bases line up with TRBD2. CDR1 LGHDT and CDR2 YNNKEL come from the germline V gene (reference sequence). The CDR3 totals 15 residues. The J segment lost 1 base and the V segment lost 2 bases, leaving 0 bases of the junction unmatched. The CDR3 DNA follows: TGTGCCAGCAGCCAACTAGCGGGGGGCACAGATACGCAGTATTTT. Protein product: CASSQLAGGTDTQYF.

This chain uses TRBV19 with TRBJ1-2, with TRBD1 matching over 9 bases. Per the germline V gene, CDR1 is LNHDA and CDR2 is SQIVND (reference sequence). This CDR3 has 18 amino acids. J lost 3 bases, V lost 0 bases, and 11 bases had no gene match. The CDR3 nucleotides read TGTGCCAGTAGTATAGATGGGACAGGGAAAGGGGGCGACTATGGCTACACCTTC. Translated, it gives CASSIDGTGKGGDYGYTF. Together with reference TRBV19 and TRBJ1-2, the CDR3 gives the full variable domain: DGGITQSPKYLFRKEGQNVTLSCEQNLNHDAMYWYRQDPGQGLRLIYYSQIVNDFQKGDIAEGYSVSREKKESFPLTVTSAQKNPTAFYLCASSIDGTGKGGDYGYTFGSGTRLTVV.

The genes are TRBV6-4 and TRBJ2-3, with no clear D. V was cut by 2 bases and J by 1 base, with 1 base left in between. Germline V gives CDR1 MRHNA, CDR2 SNTAGT. CDR3 length: 12 amino acids. The CDR3: CASSDRTDTQYF. DNA of the CDR3: TGTGCCAGCAGTGACCGCACAGATACGCAGTATTTT.

The gene calls are TRBV4-2 and TRBJ1-5; D gene ambiguous. Trimming removed 1 base from V and 10 bases from J, with 11 bases in between. The CDR3 extends over 13 amino acids. Germline lookup yields CDR1 LGHNA and CDR2 YNFKEQ. CDR3 residues: CASSQGPGRPQHF. The CDR3 DNA reads TGTGCCAGCAGCCAAGGTCCGGGGAGACCCCAGCATTTT.

This chain connects TRBV5-1 to TRBJ2-1, with TRBD2 matching over 13 bases. Germline CDR1 reads SGHRS; CDR2 reads YFSETQ. The CDR3 has 18 residues. V lost 3 bases and J lost 2; bases outside the gene matches: 8. DNA of the CDR3: TGCGCCAGCAGCTCCTCCCCCACTAGCGGGGGGGCCTACAATGAGCAGTTCTTC. This sequence encodes CASSSSPTSGGAYNEQFF.

This clone appeared a few times. This chain uses TRBV2 with TRBJ1-5; 7 positions match TRBD1. The CDR3 has 15 residues. The trim removed 6 bases at V and 1 base at J, leaving 6 bases unmatched. Looked up from germline, CDR1 is SNHLY and CDR2 is FYNNEI. CDR3 DNA: TGTGCCAGCAGGGACCAGACAGGGAGCAATCAGCCCCAGCATTTT. This translates into CASRDQTGSNQPQHF.

V usage is TRBV4-3 and J usage is TRBJ2-1; 8 nucleotides match TRBD2. The V and J ends lost 0 bases and 4 bases, in that order; junction bases with no gene match: 5. The germline CDR1 and CDR2 sequences are LGHNA and YSLEER. The CDR3 has 16 residues. The CDR3: CASSQDMRGVYNEQFF. CDR3 DNA: TGCGCCAGCAGCCAAGATATGCGGGGGGTATACAATGAGCAGTTCTTC.

This rearrangement joins TRBV6-5 to TRBJ1-2; D is possibly TRBD1 (5 bases). V was shortened by 5 bases and J by 9 bases, with 19 bases between the two germline ends. This CDR3 has 14 amino acids. Germline-derived CDR1 and CDR2 are MNHEY and SVGAGI. The CDR3 here is CASSPWGRRTRYTF. CDR3 in DNA: TGTGCCAGCAGTCCTTGGGGCCGTCGGACCCGCTACACCTTC.

This sequence joins TRBV6-5 and TRBJ1-4; maybe TRBD1 (5 bases). CDR3 size: 13 residues. Trimming took 2 bases from V and 4 from J, leaving 5 bases between them. Looked up from germline, CDR1 is MNHEY and CDR2 is SVGAGI. CDR3 coding DNA: TGTGCCAGCAGTTACGACAGTAATGAAAAACTGTTTTTT. Encoded protein: CASSYDSNEKLFF.

This chain links TRBV5-4 with TRBJ2-2, with D hard to call. Germline lookup yields CDR1 SGHNT and CDR2 YYREEE (reference sequence). V lost 0 bases and J 6 bases, leaving 6 bases between the germline ends. The CDR3 contains 13 residues. The CDR3 sequence: CASSLGGPGELFF. CDR3 nucleotide sequence: TGTGCCAGCAGCTTGGGCGGCCCCGGGGAGCTGTTTTTT.

The chain joins TRBV18 to TRBJ1-4; no firm D call. The CDR3 is 14 residues long. V was cut by 2 bases and J by 7 bases, with 11 bases left in between. CDR1 is KGHSH and CDR2 is LQKENI in the germline V gene. CDR3 amino acids: CASSPEGLGEKLFF. CDR3 sequence (DNA): TGTGCCAGCTCACCAGAGGGTTTGGGTGAAAAACTGTTTTTT.

V gene TRBV6-5 combines with J gene TRBJ1-6, with D perhaps TRBD1 (5 bases). This CDR3 contains 14 residues. The V end was cut by 5 bases, the J end by 10 bases, with 15 bases between. Germline V gene data show CDR1 as MNHEY and CDR2 as SVGAGI. CDR3 in amino acids: CASSRDRFGSPLHF. CDR3 in DNA: TGTGCCAGCAGTCGGGACCGGTTCGGGTCACCCCTCCACTTT.

V usage is TRBV21-1 and J usage is TRBJ2-7; the DNA was not used to check the table's D call, TRBD1. TRBV21-1 is a pseudogene segment. The CDR3 runs 16 residues. CDR3 protein: CASSKGPPRGSYEQYF. CDR3 DNA: TGTGCCAGCAGCAAAGGGCCGCCCAGGGGATCCTACGAGCAGTACTTC.